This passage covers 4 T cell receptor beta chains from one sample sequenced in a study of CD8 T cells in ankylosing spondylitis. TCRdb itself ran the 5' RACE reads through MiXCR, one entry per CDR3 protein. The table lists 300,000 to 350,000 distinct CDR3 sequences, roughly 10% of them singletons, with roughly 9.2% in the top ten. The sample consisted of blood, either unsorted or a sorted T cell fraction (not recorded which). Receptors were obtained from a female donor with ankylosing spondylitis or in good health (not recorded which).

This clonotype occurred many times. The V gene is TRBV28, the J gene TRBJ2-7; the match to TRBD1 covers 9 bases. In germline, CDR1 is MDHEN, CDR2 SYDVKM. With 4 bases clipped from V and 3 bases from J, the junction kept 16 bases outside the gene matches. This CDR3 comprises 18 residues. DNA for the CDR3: TGTGCCAGCAGTTCCTTCGGACAGGGGAACATTGATGTCTACGAGCAGTACTTC. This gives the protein CASSSFGQGNIDVYEQYF.

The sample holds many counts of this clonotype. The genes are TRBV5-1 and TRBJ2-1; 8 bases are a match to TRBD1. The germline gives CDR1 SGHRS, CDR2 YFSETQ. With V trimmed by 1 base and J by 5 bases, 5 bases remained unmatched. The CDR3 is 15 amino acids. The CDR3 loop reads CASSLMGQDNNEQFF. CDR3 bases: TGCGCCAGCAGCTTGATGGGACAGGATAACAATGAGCAGTTCTTC.

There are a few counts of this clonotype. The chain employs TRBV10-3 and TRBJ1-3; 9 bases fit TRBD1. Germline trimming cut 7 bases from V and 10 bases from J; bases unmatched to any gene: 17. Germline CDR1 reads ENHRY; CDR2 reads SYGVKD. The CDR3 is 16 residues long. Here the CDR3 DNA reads TGTGCCATCACAGACCCCCGGGACAGGGCACGAAGGACCATATATTTT. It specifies CAITDPRDRARRTIYF.

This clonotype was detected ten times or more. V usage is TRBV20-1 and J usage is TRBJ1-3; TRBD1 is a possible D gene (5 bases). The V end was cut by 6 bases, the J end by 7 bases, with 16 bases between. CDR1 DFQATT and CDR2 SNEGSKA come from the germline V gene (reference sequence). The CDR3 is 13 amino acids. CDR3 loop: CSARESGRNTIYF. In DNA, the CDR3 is TGCAGTGCCAGGGAGTCGGGGCGGAACACCATATATTTT.